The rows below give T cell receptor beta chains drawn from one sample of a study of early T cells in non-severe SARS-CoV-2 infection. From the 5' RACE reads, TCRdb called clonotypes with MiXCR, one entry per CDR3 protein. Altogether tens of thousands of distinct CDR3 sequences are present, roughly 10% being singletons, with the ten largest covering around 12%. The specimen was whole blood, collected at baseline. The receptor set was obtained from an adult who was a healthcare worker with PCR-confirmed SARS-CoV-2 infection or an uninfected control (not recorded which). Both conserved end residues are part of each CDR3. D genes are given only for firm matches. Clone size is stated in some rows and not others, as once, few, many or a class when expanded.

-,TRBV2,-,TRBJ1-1,CASSDWGPGTEAFF,TGTGCCAGCAGTGACTGGGGCCCGGGGACTGAAGCTTTCTTT
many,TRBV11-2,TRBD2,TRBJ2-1,CASSRSGGSYNEQFF,TGTGCCAGCAGCCGGAGCGGGGGGTCTTACAATGAGCAGTTCTTC
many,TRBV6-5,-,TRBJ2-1,CASRTEQFF,TGTGCCAGCAGGACCGAGCAGTTCTTC
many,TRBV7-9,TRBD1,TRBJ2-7,CASSQGQADLREQYF,TGTGCCAGCAGCCAAGGACAGGCCGATCTACGAGAGCAGTACTTC
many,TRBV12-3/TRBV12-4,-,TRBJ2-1,CASSLDHEQFF,TGTGCCAGCAGTTTGGACCATGAGCAGTTCTTC
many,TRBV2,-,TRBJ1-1,CASKGQPWGDTEAFF,TGTGCCAGCAAGGGGCAGCCCTGGGGCGACACTGAAGCTTTCTTT
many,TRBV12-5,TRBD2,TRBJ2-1,CASGLPLAGGFSLLQFF,TGTGCTAGTGGTTTGCCGCTAGCGGGGGGGTTCTCTCTTTTGCAGTTCTTC
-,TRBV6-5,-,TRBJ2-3,CASSPYSRGAVYTQYF,TGTGCCAGCAGTCCATACAGCCGGGGGGCCGTATATACGCAGTATTTT
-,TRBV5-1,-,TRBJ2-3,CASSFHNARTDTQYF,TGCGCCAGCAGCTTTCATAACGCGCGCACAGATACGCAGTATTTT
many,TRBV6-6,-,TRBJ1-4,CASRSSGRNEKLFF,TGTGCCAGCAGGTCTTCAGGGCGCAATGAAAAACTGTTTTTT
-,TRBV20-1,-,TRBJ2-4,CSATAKNIQYF,TGCAGTGCTACTGCGAAAAACATTCAGTACTTC
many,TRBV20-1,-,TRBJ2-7,CSARVGSRIFEQYF,TGCAGTGCCCGGGTTGGCAGTAGGATCTTCGAGCAGTACTTC
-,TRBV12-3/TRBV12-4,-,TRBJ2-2,CASRPQGYGELFF,TGTGCCAGCAGGCCACAGGGTTACGGGGAGCTGTTTTTT
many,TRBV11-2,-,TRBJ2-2,CASSRFAALRAGELFF,TGTGCCAGCAGTCGATTCGCGGCCCTTAGAGCCGGGGAGCTGTTTTTT
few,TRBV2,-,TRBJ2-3,CASLRDTQYF,TGTGCCAGCCTTAGAGATACGCAGTATTTT
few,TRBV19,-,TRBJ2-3,CASSPSRWGSVDTDTQYF,TGTGCCAGTTCTCCATCTAGGTGGGGCTCGGTGGATACAGATACGCAGTATTTT
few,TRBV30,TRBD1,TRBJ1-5,CAWSTGQGWQPQHF,TGTGCCTGGAGCACGGGACAGGGGTGGCAGCCCCAGCATTTT
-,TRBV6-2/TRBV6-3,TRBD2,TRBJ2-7,CASSQTSGGILYEQYF,TGTGCCAGCAGTCAGACTAGCGGGGGGATCCTGTACGAGCAGTACTTC
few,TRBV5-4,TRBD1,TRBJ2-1,CASSRDRYNEQFF,TGTGCCAGCAGCAGGGACAGGTACAATGAGCAGTTCTTC
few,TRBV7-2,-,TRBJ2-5,CASSLIRAKETQYF,TGTGCCAGCAGCTTAATCAGGGCCAAAGAGACCCAGTACTTC
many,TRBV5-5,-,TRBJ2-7,CASSTLPGPGDEQYF,TGTGCCAGCAGCACCCTGCCTGGTCCAGGGGACGAGCAGTACTTC
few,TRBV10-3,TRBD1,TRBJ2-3,CAISGTGEVSDTQYF,TGTGCCATCAGCGGGACAGGGGAAGTTTCAGATACGCAGTATTTT
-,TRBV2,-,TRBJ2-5,CASGRDRQETQYF,TGTGCCAGCGGAAGGGACCGCCAAGAGACCCAGTACTTC
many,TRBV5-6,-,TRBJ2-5,CASSLALRGPEEYQETQYF,TGTGCCAGCAGCTTGGCTTTGCGGGGGCCGGAGGAGTACCAAGAGACCCAGTACTTC
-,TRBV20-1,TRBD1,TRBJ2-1,CSARVPGGIEQFF,TGCAGTGCTAGAGTCCCAGGGGGCATTGAGCAGTTCTTC
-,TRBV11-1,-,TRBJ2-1,CASSLSSYNEQFF,TGTGCCAGCAGCTTATCCAGTTACAATGAGCAGTTCTTC
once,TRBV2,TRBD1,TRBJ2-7,CASGRQGSYEQYF,TGTGCCAGCGGACGACAGGGCTCCTACGAGCAGTACTTC
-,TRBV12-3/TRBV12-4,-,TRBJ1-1,CASSLVGGRTEAFF,TGTGCCAGCAGTTTAGTAGGGGGAAGGACTGAAGCTTTCTTT
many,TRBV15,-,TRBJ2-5,CATSRDPGSREETQYF,TGTGCCACCAGCAGAGATCCGGGCAGCCGAGAAGAGACCCAGTACTTC
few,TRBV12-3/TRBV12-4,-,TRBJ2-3,CASSLGTDRTDTQYF,TGTGCCAGCAGTTTAGGGACAGACCGAACAGATACGCAGTATTTT
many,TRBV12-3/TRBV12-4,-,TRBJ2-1,CASSTRLFLDEQFF,TGTGCCAGCAGTACCCGACTATTCTTGGATGAGCAGTTCTTC
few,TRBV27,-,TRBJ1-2,CASWGHLTIGNYGYTF,TGTGCCAGCTGGGGGCATCTCACCATAGGGAACTATGGCTACACCTTC
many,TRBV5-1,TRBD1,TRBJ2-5,CASSLDRGEETQYF,TGCGCCAGCAGCTTAGACAGGGGTGAAGAGACCCAGTACTTC
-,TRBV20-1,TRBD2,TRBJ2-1,CSAPLGGSNEQFF,TGCAGTGCCCCCCTGGGAGGGAGCAATGAGCAGTTCTTC
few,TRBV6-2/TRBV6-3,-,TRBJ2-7,CASTRSQAAYEQYF,TGTGCCAGCACCCGCTCCCAGGCAGCCTACGAGCAGTACTTC
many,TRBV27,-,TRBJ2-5,CASSSLTESQETQYF,TGTGCCAGCAGTTCCCTGACAGAAAGCCAAGAGACCCAGTACTTC
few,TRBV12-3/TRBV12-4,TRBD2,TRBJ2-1,CASSFLAGGHNEQFF,TGTGCCAGCAGTTTTCTGGCGGGGGGACACAATGAGCAGTTCTTC
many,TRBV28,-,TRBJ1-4,CAINRGDEKLFF,TGTGCCATCAATCGGGGTGATGAAAAACTGTTTTTT
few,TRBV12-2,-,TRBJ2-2,CASRRPSGHWDGELFF,TGTGCAAGTCGCCGCCCCTCGGGGCATTGGGACGGGGAGCTGTTTTTT
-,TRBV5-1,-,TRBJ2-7,CASSLAGHLYEQYF,TGCGCCAGCAGCTTGGCGGGACACCTCTACGAGCAGTACTTC
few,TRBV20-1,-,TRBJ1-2,CSARESTGLYGYTF,TGCAGTGCTAGAGAATCGACAGGACTATATGGCTACACCTTC